This T cell receptor beta chain appears in the sequencing data of a study of T cells after yellow fever vaccination. J lost 6 bases, V lost 5 bases, and 12 bases had no gene match. Germline V lookup: CDR1 MNHEY, CDR2 SMNVEV (reference sequence). This CDR3 has 17 residues. This clonotype was counted a few times. In TCRdb, the 5' RACE reads were re-called with MiXCR into one record per CDR3 protein. This table has just under 600,000 distinct CDR3 sequences, approximately 12% appearing once. The chain recombines TRBV27 with TRBJ2-1, with 11 bases identical to TRBD2. The starting material was PBMCs, obtained on the day of the yellow fever booster vaccination. The source of this sequence is a man under 40 who received the YFV17D yellow fever vaccine. CDR3 region: CASSTETSGTSSNEQFF. The CDR3 nucleotides are TGTGCCAGCAGTACCGAGACTAGCGGGACGAGCTCCAATGAGCAGTTCTTC.